These T cell receptor beta chains were read from a single sample in a study of shared clonotypes between healthy human individuals. Here immunoSEQ multiplex PCR was the method, and the copy in TCRdb shows in-frame clones only, minus some. The repertoire holds a few hundred thousand clones, less than 85% seen once, with roughly a tenth in the top ten. The sequenced sample was memory CD4+ T cells sorted from blood. The receptors come from a man younger than 45 in good health. Both conserved end residues are part of each CDR3.

TRBV19	TRBJ1-4	15	CASSTRQVGSEKLFF
TRBV2	TRBJ2-1	15	CASSGGTSSYNEQFF
TRBV7-3	TRBJ2-2	13	CASRDTGPGELFF
TRBV9	TRBJ1-2	15	CASSVGVAASSGYTF
TRBV21-1	TRBJ2-2	15	CASTSGRENTGELFF
TRBV6-5	TRBJ2-4	13	CASRRGSKNIQYF
TRBV25-1	TRBJ2-7	13	CASAGTNSYEQYF
TRBV28	TRBJ2-3	15	CASSLFRAGWRTQYF
TRBV5-1	TRBJ1-3	14	CASSLGYSGNTIYF
TRBV6-4	TRBJ2-3	15	CASSKIAGEWGTQYF
TRBV18	TRBJ1-3	15	CASSPQSNRGNTIYF
TRBV30	TRBJ2-1	14	CAWSVLAGGSEQFF
TRBV5-1	TRBJ2-6	17	CASSPDGHSSGANVLTF
TRBV11-2	TRBJ2-7	15	CASSLGTGGSYEQYF
TRBV4-1	TRBJ1-4	15	CASSDPRSAGEKLFF
TRBV30	TRBJ2-5	13	CAWSKTGVLTQYF
TRBV29-1	TRBJ2-7	11	CSATASYEQYF
TRBV5-1	TRBJ2-5	15	CASSSLAGGTKTQYF
TRBV30	TRBJ2-5	12	CAWSYEGQTQYF
TRBV29-1	TRBJ2-1	12	CSVEPNRNEQFF
TRBV7-3	TRBJ2-7	15	CASSLWAGGGYEQYF
TRBV5-6	TRBJ2-5	14	CASSSGWGKETQYF
TRBV18	TRBJ2-1	14	CASSPNIGYNEQFF
TRBV7-7	TRBJ2-6	14	CASSYGTSANVLTF
TRBV4-1	TRBJ2-2	16	CASSQDLAGVVGELFF
TRBV18	TRBJ1-4	13	CASSRGQNEKLFF
TRBV5-1	TRBJ2-7	16	CASSWETGARAYEQYF
TRBV27	TRBJ2-7	14	CASSPTGPAPKQYF
TRBV19	TRBJ2-1	18	CASSTRKVFQSSYNEQFF